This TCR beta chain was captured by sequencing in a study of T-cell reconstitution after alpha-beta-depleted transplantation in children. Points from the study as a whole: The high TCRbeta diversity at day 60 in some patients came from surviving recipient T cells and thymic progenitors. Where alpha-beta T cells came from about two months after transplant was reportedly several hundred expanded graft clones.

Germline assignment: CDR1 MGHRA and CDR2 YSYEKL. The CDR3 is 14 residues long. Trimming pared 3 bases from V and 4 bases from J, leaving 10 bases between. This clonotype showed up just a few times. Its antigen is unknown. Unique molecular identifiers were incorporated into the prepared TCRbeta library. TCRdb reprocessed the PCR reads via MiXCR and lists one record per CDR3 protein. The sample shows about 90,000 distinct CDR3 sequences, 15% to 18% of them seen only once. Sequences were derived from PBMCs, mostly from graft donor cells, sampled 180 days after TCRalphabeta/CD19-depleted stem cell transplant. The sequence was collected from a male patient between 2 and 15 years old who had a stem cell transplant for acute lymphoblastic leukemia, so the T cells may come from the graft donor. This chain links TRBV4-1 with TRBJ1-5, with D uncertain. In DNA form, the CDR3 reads TGCGCCAGCAGCCAGGGAAGACGGAATCAGCCCCAGCATTTT. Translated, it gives CASSQGRRNQPQHF.